The source of this TCR beta chain is a study of Tregs in tolerant kidney transplant recipients. Study-wide points: The most relevant donor-specific Treg TCRbeta repertoire apparently came from expansion with activated donor B cells. Antigen-driven expansion was suggested because donor-specific Tregs expanded more than all Tregs in tolerant patients. Findings come from small patient numbers and require larger validation. Nucleotide sequences could not be compared across some patients' samples due to primer changes.

The nonmyeloablative bone marrow transplants came from related graft donors, with transient mixed chimerism. This clone was counted once. Its antigen is undetermined. The repertoire was sequenced with immunoSEQ multiplex PCR; TCRdb's copy has only in-frame clones and lacks some. The table has approximately 20,000 clones, around 85% seen once; the top ten hold about 26%. Germline CDR1 reads WNHNN; CDR2 reads SYGVQD (reference sequence). J was trimmed by 3 bases and V by 4 bases; bases with no gene match: 9. This CDR3 has 16 residues. V is TRBV10-1 and J is TRBJ2-7, with TRBD1 matching 10 bases. The receptor was derived from a human patient who received a combined kidney and bone marrow transplant. Some of the T cells may derive from the graft donor. The source material was CD8+ T cells from blood (PBMCs), sampled 6 months after the transplant. The CDR3 DNA reads as TGCGCCAGCAGTGGAGGGGGGACAGGGGTGGTCTACGAGCAGTACTTC. Its translation is CASSGGGTGVVYEQYF.